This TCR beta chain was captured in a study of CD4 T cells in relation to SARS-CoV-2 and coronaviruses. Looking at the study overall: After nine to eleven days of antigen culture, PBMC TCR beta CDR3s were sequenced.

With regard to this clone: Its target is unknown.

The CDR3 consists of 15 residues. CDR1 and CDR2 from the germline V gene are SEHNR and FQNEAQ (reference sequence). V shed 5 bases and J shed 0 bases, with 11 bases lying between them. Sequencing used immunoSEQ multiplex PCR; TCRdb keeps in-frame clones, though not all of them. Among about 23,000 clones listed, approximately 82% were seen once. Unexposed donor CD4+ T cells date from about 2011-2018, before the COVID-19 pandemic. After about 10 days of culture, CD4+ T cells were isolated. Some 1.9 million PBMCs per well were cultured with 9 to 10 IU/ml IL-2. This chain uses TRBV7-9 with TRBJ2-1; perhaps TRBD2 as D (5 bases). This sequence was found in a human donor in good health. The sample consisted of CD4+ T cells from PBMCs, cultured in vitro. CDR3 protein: CASSRGRSSYNEQFF. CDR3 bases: TGTGCCAGCAGCCGAGGGAGAAGCTCCTACAATGAGCAGTTCTTC.